Sequencing of this TCR beta chain was carried out in a study of T cell responses to AZD1222 COVID-19 vaccine. Regarding the study as a whole: Vaccination with two AZD1222 doses was followed by a rise in Spike-specific TCR breadth and depth. Most donors were white British, females outnumbered males, and clonal diversity was possibly underestimated. Seropositive AZD1222 recipients at baseline numbered only 6 or 7.

As concerns this clone: What it recognizes is unknown.

The germline CDR1 and CDR2 sequences are SGDLS and YYNGEE. CDR3 length: 17 amino acids. Trimming removed 0 bases at V and 5 bases at J, with 21 bases between. Clones were read by immunoSEQ multiplex PCR, and TCRdb kept only the in-frame ones, dropping some. The sample has just under 85,000 clones; roughly 82% are singletons. The chain uses TRBV9 and TRBJ2-7; no firm D call. This specimen was peripheral blood, taken on day 0 of AZD1222 vaccination. The receptor was derived from an adult in good health. The CDR3 sequence: CASSVDLSNGPLNEQYF. The CDR3 DNA reads TGTGCCAGCAGCGTAGATTTGAGCAACGGGCCCCTCAACGAGCAGTACTTC. Full variable domain (rest looked up from reference TRBV9 and TRBJ2-7): DSGVTQTPKHLITATGQRVTLRCSPRSGDLSVYWYQQSLDQGLQFLIQYYNGEERAKGNILERFSAQQFPDLHSELNLSSLELGDSALYFCASSVDLSNGPLNEQYFGPGTRLTVT.